The source of this T cell receptor beta chain is a study of T cells in Graves' hyperthyroidism and ophthalmopathy. It was RNA transcripts that yielded the amplified TCR beta CDR3 regions. HTBI primers were the set used in a first-round RT-PCR of the TCR CDR3. TCRdb passed the multiplex PCR reads through MiXCR, listing each CDR3 protein once. The sample lists some 550,000 distinct CDR3 sequences; roughly 20% were seen once. The V end was cut by 10 bases, the J end by 4 bases, with 10 bases between. The CDR3 is 11 residues long. The V gene's germline CDR1 is MDHEN and CDR2 SYDVKM. This clonotype was seen at least ten times.

Sample: blood. The rearrangement links TRBV28 to TRBJ1-2; the D is unclear. This TCR was recovered from a man between 18 and 29 years old with Graves' hyperthyroidism. CDR3 residues: CATGPSYGYTF. The CDR3 DNA is TGTGCCACGGGCCCTTCCTATGGCTACACCTTC.